A single sample gave rise to the 19 T cell receptor beta chains below, sequenced in a study of beta chain features in type 1 diabetes. The study reverse transcribed the entire isolated RNA, so it sequenced expressed TCRB transcripts. The data were produced by immunoSEQ multiplex PCR, yet TCRdb's version contains in-frame clones alone and is incomplete. The profile shows 250,000 to 350,000 clones, about 14% of them singletons. The sample was central memory CD4+ T cells from blood. The receptors were gathered from a man aged 25-45 years in good health.

The rearrangement links TRBV5-4 to TRBJ2-2, with TRBD2 identical over 8 bases. Germline assignment: CDR1 SGHNT and CDR2 YYREEE (reference sequence). Trimming took 4 bases from V and 4 from J; bases not matched to a gene: 9. The CDR3 extends over 16 amino acids. This chain's CDR3 is CASSPAGAPGTGELFF. Written as DNA, the CDR3 is TGTGCCAGCAGCCCAGCGGGGGCCCCGGGCACCGGGGAGCTGTTTTTT.

V and J are TRBV6-5 and TRBJ2-7; 11 nucleotides agree with TRBD2. With V trimmed by 2 bases and J by 8 bases, 8 bases remained unmatched. This CDR3 has 15 residues. Germline lookup yields CDR1 MNHEY and CDR2 SVGAGI. CDR3 sequence: CASSYGTSGRTQQYV. CDR3 bases: TGTGCCAGCAGTTACGGAACTAGCGGGAGAACGCAGCAGTACGTC.

This clone was picked up a small number of times. The chain joins TRBV28 to TRBJ2-2, with D unresolved. The CDR3 consists of 12 residues. CDR1 is MDHEN and CDR2 is SYDVKM in the germline V gene. V was trimmed by 6 bases and J by 0 bases, leaving 2 bases between them. DNA of the CDR3: TGTGCCAGCAGGACGAACACCGGGGAGCTGTTTTTT. Translating gives CASRTNTGELFF.

This clone was recorded a few times. The J gene is TRBJ2-5, the V gene TRBV2; a possible D gene is TRBD2 (5 bases). Germline CDR1 SNHLY, CDR2 FYNNEI. Trimming shortened V by 5 bases and J by 4 bases, and 14 bases separated the two germline ends. This CDR3 has 14 amino acids. DNA for the CDR3: TGTGCCAGCAGTTTAGACCTAGAGGGAGAGACCCAGTACTTC. Protein product: CASSLDLEGETQYF.

This clone was detected many times. The chain's CDR3 is CASSLIGRAGANVLTF. The CDR3 nucleotides read TGTGCCAGCAGTTTAATCGGTAGGGCTGGGGCCAACGTCCTGACTTTC. The chain joins TRBV28 to TRBJ2-6; D unresolved. Trimming removed 2 bases from V and 2 bases from J, with 10 bases in between. CDR1 MDHEN and CDR2 SYDVKM come from the germline V gene. There are 16 residues in the CDR3.

Concerning this clone itself: At the DNA level, this CDR3 is encoded by other sequences in the same sample as well. This chain connects TRBV18 to TRBJ2-5; either TRBD1 or TRBD2 may fit D (6 bases each). CDR3 length equals 14 residues. V was shortened by 3 bases and J by 2 bases, with 10 bases between the two germline ends. Germline lookup yields CDR1 KGHSH and CDR2 LQKENI. The CDR3 reads CASSPRRGQETQYF. The CDR3 DNA reads TGTGCCAGCTCACCCAGGAGGGGGCAAGAGACCCAGTACTTC.

This clone showed up many times. The CDR3 spells CASSAKDSEKLFF. The DNA for the CDR3 is TGTGCCAGCAGCGCAAAGGACAGTGAAAAACTGTTTTTT. The chain links TRBV5-4 to TRBJ1-4, with D perhaps TRBD1 (6 bases). The CDR3 covers 13 residues. Germline CDR1 and CDR2: SGHNT and YYREEE (reference sequence). The V end lost 4 bases, the J end lost 7 bases, and 11 bases lay between the germline ends.

The chain is built from TRBV2 and TRBJ1-1; no clear D gene. CDR3 length: 10 amino acids. Trimming stripped 5 bases from V and 8 bases from J, with 6 bases between. Looked up from germline, CDR1 is SNHLY and CDR2 is FYNNEI. The CDR3 nucleotides read TGTGCCAGCAGTTCCTCAGAAGCTTTCTTT. It is translated as CASSSSEAFF. Variable domain in full (rest from reference TRBV2 and TRBJ1-1): EPEVTQTPSHQVTQMGQEVILRCVPISNHLYFYWYRQILGQKVEFLVSFYNNEISEKSEIFDDQFSVERPDGSNFTLKIRSTKLEDSAMYFCASSSSEAFFGQGTRLTVV.

V and J are TRBV6-5 and TRBJ1-5; the D is unclear. This CDR3 has 14 amino acids. Trimming shortened V by 10 bases and J by 0 bases, and 13 bases separated the two germline ends. Germline CDR1 reads MNHEY; CDR2 reads SVGAGI. CDR3 protein: CATSGDYSNQPQHF. CDR3 nucleotides: TGTGCCACCTCAGGAGACTATAGCAATCAGCCCCAGCATTTT.

The CDR3 protein is CASRAGTGYYQPQHF. The CDR3 nucleotides read TGTGCCAGCAGGGCCGGGACAGGGTACTATCAGCCCCAGCATTTT. The chain recombines TRBV6-1 with TRBJ1-5; 9 bases align to TRBD1. Per germline, CDR1 MNHNS and CDR2 SASEGT. This CDR3 contains 15 residues. Germline trimming cut 6 bases from V and 5 bases from J; bases unmatched to any gene: 8.

This clone was recorded many times. The CDR3 DNA reads as TGTGCCAGCGCACGGGACAGAGGTTCACCCCTCCACTTT. Translated, it gives CASARDRGSPLHF. The J gene is TRBJ1-6, the V gene TRBV2; 7 positions agree with TRBD1. The V gene end was trimmed by 8 bases and the J gene end by 9 bases; junction bases not matched to a gene: 7. The germline CDR1 and CDR2 sequences are SNHLY and FYNNEI. The CDR3 consists of 13 residues.

This clone was counted only a few times. The genes are TRBV12-5 and TRBJ2-3; 9 nucleotides match TRBD2. Germline-derived CDR1 and CDR2 are LGHNT and FRNRAP. The V and J ends lost 3 bases and 1 base, in that order; junction bases with no gene match: 2. CDR3 length: 15 residues. The CDR3 bases are TGTGCTAGTGGTTTAGGCGGGGGGGGCACAGATACGCAGTATTTT. Translated, it gives CASGLGGGGTDTQYF.

This clone was recorded once. The rearrangement uses TRBV4-3 and TRBJ2-2; D might be TRBD2 (6 bases). The CDR3 is 17 amino acids. The germline V and J ends were trimmed by 3 bases and 8 bases, with 22 bases remaining between them. Germline V gives CDR1 LGHNA, CDR2 YSLEER. CDR3 amino acids: CASSQAGQALTAGELFF. As DNA, the CDR3 is TGCGCCAGCAGCCAGGCGGGGCAGGCCTTGACGGCAGGGGAGCTGTTTTTT.

J is TRBJ1-6 and V is TRBV7-9, with D perhaps TRBD1 (6 bases). CDR3 length: 15 amino acids. The germline CDR1 and CDR2 sequences are SEHNR and FQNEAQ (reference sequence). V lost 1 base, J lost 10 bases, and 14 bases lay in between. CDR3 in DNA: TGTGCCAGCAGCTTAGACAGGGTTTCGCGCTCACCCCTCCACTTT. Translating it yields CASSLDRVSRSPLHF.

The chain combines TRBV2 with TRBJ2-3; perhaps TRBD1 as D (6 bases). The V and J ends lost 8 bases and 6 bases respectively, with 15 bases between them. From germline, CDR1 is SNHLY and CDR2 FYNNEI. This CDR3 is built from 13 residues. The CDR3 spells CASRQDPRDTQYF. DNA for the CDR3: TGTGCCAGCCGACAGGACCCTCGGGATACGCAGTATTTT.

Only a few counts were recorded for this clone. This chain connects TRBV6-5 to TRBJ1-2; 10 bases align to TRBD1. CDR3 size: 15 residues. The V and J ends lost 0 bases and 7 bases, in that order; junction bases with no gene match: 5. Germline V gives CDR1 MNHEY, CDR2 SVGAGI. CDR3: CASSYSGTGASGYTF. The CDR3 DNA sequence: TGTGCCAGCAGTTACTCCGGGACAGGGGCGTCTGGCTACACCTTC.

This clone was seen a handful of times. The V gene is TRBV7-2, the J gene TRBJ1-4; 9 nucleotides match TRBD1. CDR3 length equals 13 residues. The junction had 6 bases not matched to a gene; V was cut back by 5 bases and J by 11 bases. The germline V gene has CDR1 SGHTA and CDR2 FQGNSA. In DNA, the CDR3 is TGTGCCAGCAGCCACAGGGGGCTGGCGAAACTGTTTTTT. Protein: CASSHRGLAKLFF.

This clone came up many times. At one boundary the junction diverges from the germline segment, which might be a read error. The J gene is TRBJ2-1, the V gene TRBV7-2; 8 positions match TRBD2. Germline CDR1 SGHTA, CDR2 FQGNSA. The CDR3 spans 14 residues. The CDR3 coding sequence is TGTGCCAGCAGCTTAATTACGGGTAGCGGGGTAAGGGTCTTC. Its translation: CASSLITGSGVRVF.

This clone was counted between two and nine times. This rearrangement joins TRBV7-7 to TRBJ2-3, with 8 bases matching TRBD2. CDR1 and CDR2 from the germline V gene are SSHAT and FNYEAQ (reference sequence). The CDR3 is 13 amino acids. Trimming at V came to 5 bases and at J to 15 bases, leaving 13 bases not matched to a gene. CDR3 in DNA: TGTGCCAGCAGCGGAATCCCCAGCGGGAGAGTTTATTTT. This sequence encodes CASSGIPSGRVYF.